This T cell receptor (beta chain) was recorded in a study of response to subunit inactivated influenza vaccine. The V end lost 0 bases, the J end lost 2 bases, and 15 bases lay between the germline ends. The CDR3 is made up of 16 amino acids. The germline V gene encodes CDR1 SGHRS and CDR2 YFSETQ. In TCRdb, the RT-PCR reads were re-called with MiXCR into one record per CDR3 protein. The sample includes hundreds of thousands of distinct CDR3 sequences, about 11% of them seen just once. This same sample was also taken into another study, of T cells expressing NK-cell markers. That report adds: Generation of TCR beta cDNA was performed by 5'RACE template switching incorporating UMIs. Sorted CD3+CD56+NKG2C+, CD3+CD56+NKG2C- and CD3+CD56-NKG2C+ T-cell subsets were beta-chain profiled. In a handful of donors, dominant CD3+CD56+NKG2C+ clones formed 1.0-7.0% of CD8+ cells.

This chain joins TRBV5-1 and TRBJ2-7; unclear D gene. Sequences were derived from PBMCs from blood, sampled on the day of vaccination. The sequence derives from a man aged 45-60 years who received an inactivated influenza vaccine. The DNA of the CDR3 is TGCGCCAGCAGCTTGGCCAGCGCAGCTGAAACCTACGAGCAGTACTTC. Protein: CASSLASAAETYEQYF.